A single T cell receptor (beta chain) is shown here with its context. Its target antigen remains unknown. The input lacks base qualities; no much larger clone sits a single base away. This sample was included in a study of PD-1 blockade in classical Hodgkin lymphoma (TCRdb year 2020). Describing the broader study: Nivolumab dosing was 3 mg/kg intravenously every 2 weeks, continuing until either disease progression or unacceptable toxicity. The study used CyTOF and TCR beta sequencing to define a peripheral blood immune signature of response to PD-1 blockade in classical Hodgkin lymphoma.

Study-level results and caveats: Baseline diversity similar to that of newly diagnosed patients was observed in trial patients achieving complete response, whereas significantly lower diversity was observed in partial responders and progressors. Newly diagnosed patients were reported to have lower baseline TCR diversity than healthy donors, and relapsed/refractory patients were reported to have lower baseline TCR diversity still. Diversity was lower in patients who began nivolumab less than 1 year after ASCT, so these patients were left out of later analyses to avoid confounding by immune reconstitution. CD4+ but not CD8+ TCR diversity rose significantly by C4D1 (p=0.0027 vs p=0.16), most apparent in complete responders (p=0.02). The study was restricted to a single clinical trial cohort, and the causes of repertoire differences, possibly disease activity or prior therapy, were left undefined.

This specimen's time point label, interpreted: cycle 1 day 1 (C1D1), immediately before nivolumab initiation. All trial patients had relapsed after autologous stem cell transplantation, with cohorts A, B and C differing in prior brentuximab vedotin exposure. The trial cohort included more than 55 patients with relapsed/refractory classical Hodgkin lymphoma, and each patient had a best overall response of complete response, partial response or progressive disease. Single-agent nivolumab was administered to trial patients in the multi-cohort phase II CheckMate 205 trial. An independent review committee assessed best overall response by applying the 2007 International Working Group response criteria. Trial PBMCs were obtained immediately prior to nivolumab initiation (C1D1) and on therapy at cycle 2 day 1 and cycle 4 day 1. Peripheral blood was collected in 8 mL Vacutainer Cell Preparation Tubes, from which PBMCs were isolated by centrifugation and then cryopreserved.

Genomic DNA was isolated using the Qiagen DNeasy kit from unsorted PBMCs as well as from negatively selected CD4+ and CD8+ fractions. Using primers that anneal to V and J segments, immunoSEQ multiplex PCR amplified the TCR beta CDR3 regions. Amplification bias was minimized using a synthetic immune receptor repertoire, and residual bias was removed computationally after sequencing. The published analysis was carried out like this. Custom Python scripts were used to quantify repertoire diversity as the Shannon entropy index. Unsorted, CD4+ and CD8+ repertoires were analyzed separately, except in combined analyses where CD4+ and CD8+ sequences were merged in silico. A clone was considered expanded if an increase in frequency of at least 2-fold after treatment relative to C1D1 was found, and a pseudocount of 0.5 was applied to clones undetected at baseline. Clones with 0 or 1 copy at C1D1 were defined as singleton clones, while clones with 2 or more copies were defined as non-singleton clones. Clones expanded in unsorted samples were assigned a CD4+, CD8+ or unknown annotation through matching of protein sequences in sorted samples from the same patient. Wilcoxon tests on paired samples were used to test diversity changes from C1D1 to C4D1. In TCRdb, the immuneACCESS table is reduced to in-frame sequences with V and J assigned. These tables do not hold every clone; where another copy was compared, an unresolved V gene accounts for under half, and the others remain unexplained. V and J calls and clone size are given by that table; D and trimming were obtained from the DNA. The table for this sample lists fewer than 20,000 clones; roughly 80% of them were counted only once. The leading ten clones occupy approximately 24% of the sample.

CDR1 SEHNR and CDR2 FQNEAQ were looked up in the germline V gene (reference sequence). V and J are trimmed by 4 bases and 6 bases, and the gene matches miss 7 bases of the junction. There are 14 amino acids in the CDR3, from cysteine to phenylalanine inclusive. CDR3 DNA is the only sequence kept; it has 42 bases, read in frame from the first base. The TCR comes from a human donor with classical Hodgkin lymphoma. This material consisted of peripheral blood mononuclear cells (PBMCs), taken at baseline. Rearrangement joined TRBV7-9 to TRBJ2-7; the junction holds 9 bases that match TRBD1. DNA sequence: TGTGCCAGCAGCTCCACAGGGGGCAAGGGCGAGCAGTACTTC. This is translated as CASSSTGGKGEQYF.